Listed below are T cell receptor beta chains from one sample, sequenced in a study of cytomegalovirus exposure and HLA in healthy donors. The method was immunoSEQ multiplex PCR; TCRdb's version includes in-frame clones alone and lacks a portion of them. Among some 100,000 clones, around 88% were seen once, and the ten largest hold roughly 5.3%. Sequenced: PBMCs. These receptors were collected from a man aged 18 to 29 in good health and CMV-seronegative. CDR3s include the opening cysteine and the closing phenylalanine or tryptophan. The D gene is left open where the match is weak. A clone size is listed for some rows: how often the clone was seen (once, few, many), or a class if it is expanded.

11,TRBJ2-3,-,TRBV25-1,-,TGTGCCAGCACCAGGTTAGATACGCAGTATTTT,CASTRLDTQYF
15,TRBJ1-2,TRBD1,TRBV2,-,TGTGCCAGCAGTCTACTCCGACAGGGGGGGTATGGCTACACCTTC,CASSLLRQGGYGYTF
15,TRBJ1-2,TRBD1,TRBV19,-,TGTGCCAGTAGTCCGCTTCCAGGGGGGAGCTATGGCTACACCTTC,CASSPLPGGSYGYTF
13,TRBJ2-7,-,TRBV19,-,TGTGCCAGTAGTAGTTCAGTTACCTACGAGCAGTACTTC,CASSSSVTYEQYF
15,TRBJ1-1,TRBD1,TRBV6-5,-,TGTGCCAGCAGTTACGCCGGGACAGAGAACACTGAAGCTTTCTTT,CASSYAGTENTEAFF
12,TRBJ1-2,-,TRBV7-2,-,TGTGCCAGCAGCACCTCTCGAGCTGGCTACACCTTC,CASSTSRAGYTF
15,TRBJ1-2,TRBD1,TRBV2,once,TGTGCCAGCAGTGAATACACAGGGGGCGCGAGGGGCTACACCTTC,CASSEYTGGARGYTF
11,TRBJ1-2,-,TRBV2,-,TGTGCCAGCTTACGGGGGGGAGGCTACACCTTC,CASLRGGGYTF
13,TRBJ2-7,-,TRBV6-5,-,TGTGCCAGCAGGGAATGGAGCTCCTACGAGCAGTACTTC,CASREWSSYEQYF
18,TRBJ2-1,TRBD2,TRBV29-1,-,TGCAGCGTTGAAGGGCTGACTAGCGGGAGGGCGGGGTACAATGAGCAGTTCTTC,CSVEGLTSGRAGYNEQFF
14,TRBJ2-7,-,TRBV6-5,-,TGTGCCAGCAGTTTTGACTCTACCATCTACGAGCAGTACTTC,CASSFDSTIYEQYF
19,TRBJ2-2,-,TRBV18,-,TGTGCCAGCTCAACTTTGGGGGGAGTCCCCAGGCCGAACACCGGGGAGCTGTTTTTT,CASSTLGGVPRPNTGELFF
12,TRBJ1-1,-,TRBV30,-,TGTGCCTGTACAGGAAACACCCTTGAAGCTTTCTTT,CACTGNTLEAFF
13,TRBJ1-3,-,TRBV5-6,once,TGTGCCAGCAGCGGGGCATGGGGAAACACCATATATTTT,CASSGAWGNTIYF
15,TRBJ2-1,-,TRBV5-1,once,TGCGCCAGCAGCTTTGGGGGGAGCTCCTACAATGAGCAGTTCTTC,CASSFGGSSYNEQFF
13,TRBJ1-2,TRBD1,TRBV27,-,TGTGCCAGCAGTTTAGGGACAGCAAATGGCTACACCTTC,CASSLGTANGYTF
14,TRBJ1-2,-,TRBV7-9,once,TGTGCCAGCAGCCCTACCCGGAGCAACTATGGCTACACCTTC,CASSPTRSNYGYTF
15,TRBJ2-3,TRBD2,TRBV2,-,TGTGCCAGCAGTCCCCGGGCTAGCGGAGGAGGTACGCAGTATTTT,CASSPRASGGGTQYF
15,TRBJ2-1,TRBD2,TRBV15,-,TGTGCCACCAGCCCCAGCGGGAGTGCGTACAATGAGCAGTTCTTC,CATSPSGSAYNEQFF
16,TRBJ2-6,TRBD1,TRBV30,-,TGTGCCTGGAGCCGTGACAGGGTGTCTGGGGCCAACGTCCTGACTTTC,CAWSRDRVSGANVLTF
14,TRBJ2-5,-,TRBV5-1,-,TGCGCCAGCAGCCCTAGGGGTTCCCAAGAGACCCAGTACTTC,CASSPRGSQETQYF
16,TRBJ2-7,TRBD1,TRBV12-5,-,TGTGCTAGTGGCTCCCCCGACGGGACAGGGGGCTACGAGCAGTACTTC,CASGSPDGTGGYEQYF
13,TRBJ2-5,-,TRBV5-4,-,TGTGCCAGCAGCGACGGGGTCCAAGAGACCCAGTACTTC,CASSDGVQETQYF
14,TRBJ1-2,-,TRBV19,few,TGTGCCAGTAGTATAGGAGGACCCGGGGATGGCTACACCTTC,CASSIGGPGDGYTF
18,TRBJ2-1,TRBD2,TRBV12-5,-,TGTGCTAGTGGTTTGGTACTGGAGCGGGAGGGTTCATACAATGAGCAGTTCTTC,CASGLVLEREGSYNEQFF
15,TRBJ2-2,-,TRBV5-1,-,TGCGCCAGCAGCTTGAGGCAGGGTTTCACCGGGGAGCTGTTTTTT,CASSLRQGFTGELFF
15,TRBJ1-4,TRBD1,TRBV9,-,TGTGCCAGCAGCACCGGACAGGCCACAAATGAAAAACTGTTTTTT,CASSTGQATNEKLFF
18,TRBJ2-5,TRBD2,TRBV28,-,TGTGCCAGCAACCCCTTGGGAGTAGCGGGAGCCCCGGGCGAGACCCAGTACTTC,CASNPLGVAGAPGETQYF
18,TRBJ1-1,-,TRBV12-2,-,TGTGCAAGTCGTTTCCGGGACAGGCCTAGGCCACCAAACACTGAAGCTTTCTTT,CASRFRDRPRPPNTEAFF
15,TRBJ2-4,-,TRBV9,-,TGTGCCAGCAGCCCCAAAGGGGGGGCCGGGAACATTCAGTACTTC,CASSPKGGAGNIQYF
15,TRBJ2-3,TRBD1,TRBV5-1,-,TGCGCCAGCACGACCGGGACAGGGGGCACAGATACGCAGTATTTT,CASTTGTGGTDTQYF
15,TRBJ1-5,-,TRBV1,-,TGCACCAGCAGCCAAGAAGGGGGTTTCGATCAGCCCCAGCATTTT,CTSSQEGGFDQPQHF
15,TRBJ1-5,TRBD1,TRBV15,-,TGTGCCACCAGCAACCAACAGGGGGGTGGACAGCCCCAGCATTTT,CATSNQQGGGQPQHF
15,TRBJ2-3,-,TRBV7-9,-,TGTGCCAGCAGCTTAGTGGGGCCCAGCACAGATACGCAGTATTTT,CASSLVGPSTDTQYF
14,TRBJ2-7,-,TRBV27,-,TGTGCCAGCAGCCGTTTGGACAGCTCCTACGAGCAGTACTTC,CASSRLDSSYEQYF
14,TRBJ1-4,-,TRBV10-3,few,TGTGCCATCAGTGCTTCTGCAACTAATGAAAAACTGTTTTTT,CAISASATNEKLFF
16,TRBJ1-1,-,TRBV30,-,TGTGCCTGGGGGGGTATGATGGAGGGCACATACACTGAAGCTTTCTTT,CAWGGMMEGTYTEAFF
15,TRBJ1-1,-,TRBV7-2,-,TGTGCCAGCAGCCCGCGACAGCGAACGAACACTGAAGCTTTCTTT,CASSPRQRTNTEAFF
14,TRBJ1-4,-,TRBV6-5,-,TGTGCCAGCAGCCCGTTCGGGACTCAGGAAAAACTGTTTTTT,CASSPFGTQEKLFF
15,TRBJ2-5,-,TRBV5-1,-,TGCGCCAGCAGCTTAAGGACGGGGGACCAAGAGACCCAGTACTTC,CASSLRTGDQETQYF
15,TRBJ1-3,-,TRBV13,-,TGTGCCAGCAGCTTAGGCCGCGTCTCTGGAAACACCATATATTTT,CASSLGRVSGNTIYF
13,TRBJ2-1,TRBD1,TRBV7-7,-,TGTGCCAGCAGCTTATCAGGGGGCAATGAGCAGTTCTTC,CASSLSGGNEQFF
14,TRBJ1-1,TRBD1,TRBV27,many,TGTGCCAGCAGTTTATCAGGGGGCAGGACTGAAGCTTTCTTT,CASSLSGGRTEAFF
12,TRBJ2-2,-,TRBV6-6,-,TGTGCCAGCAGCCGCACATCCGGGGAGCTGTTTTTT,CASSRTSGELFF
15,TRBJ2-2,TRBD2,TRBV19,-,TGTGCCACCGGGGGACTAGCGGGAGGCACCGGGGAGCTGTTTTTT,CATGGLAGGTGELFF
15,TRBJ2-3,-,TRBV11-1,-,TGTGCCAGCACCAGGGGCTACCCTGGGAGCGATACGCAGTATTTT,CASTRGYPGSDTQYF
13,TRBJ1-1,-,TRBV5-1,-,TGCGCCAGCAGCGGACAGCGGAACACTGAAGCTTTCTTT,CASSGQRNTEAFF
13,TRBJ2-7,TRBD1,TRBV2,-,TGTGCCGGGGGAGGACAGGGGGCCCACGAGCAGTACTTC,CAGGGQGAHEQYF
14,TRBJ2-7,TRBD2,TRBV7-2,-,TGTGCCATCCACCTAGCGGGAGTAGTCCACGAGCAGTACTTC,CAIHLAGVVHEQYF
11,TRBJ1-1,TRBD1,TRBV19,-,TGTGCCAGTTCAGGGGGCACTGAAGCTTTCTTT,CASSGGTEAFF